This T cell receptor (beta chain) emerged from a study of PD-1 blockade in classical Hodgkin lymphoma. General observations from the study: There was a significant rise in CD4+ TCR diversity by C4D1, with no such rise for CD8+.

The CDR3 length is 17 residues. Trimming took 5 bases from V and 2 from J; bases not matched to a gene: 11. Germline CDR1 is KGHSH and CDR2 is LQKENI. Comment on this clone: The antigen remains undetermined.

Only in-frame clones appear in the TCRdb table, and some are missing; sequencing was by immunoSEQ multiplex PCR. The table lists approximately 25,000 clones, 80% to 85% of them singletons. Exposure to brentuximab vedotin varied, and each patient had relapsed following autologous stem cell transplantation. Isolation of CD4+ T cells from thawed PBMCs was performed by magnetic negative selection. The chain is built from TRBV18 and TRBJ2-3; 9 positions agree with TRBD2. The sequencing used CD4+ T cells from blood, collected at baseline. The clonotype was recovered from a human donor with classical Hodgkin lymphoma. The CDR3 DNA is TGTGCCAGCTCAGCCAGCGGGGGGCCTATAAACACAGATACGCAGTATTTT. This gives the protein CASSASGGPINTDTQYF.